This T cell receptor beta chain stems from a study of tumor and adjacent non-tumor tissue in lung cancer. This clonotype was observed many times. CDR3 length: 15 amino acids. Germline V gene lookup returns CDR1 SGHRS and CDR2 YFSETQ. The V gene lost 4 bases and the J gene lost 4 bases, with 17 bases spanning the gap. TCRbeta libraries were built with three rounds of nested PCR, modified from ARM-PCR. TCRdb reprocessed the multiplex PCR reads with MiXCR, giving one entry per CDR3 protein. The sample has tens of thousands of distinct CDR3 sequences, almost 60% seen once. The template was RNA from unsorted bulk tissue.

The specimen sequenced was lung tumor tissue. The genes are TRBV5-1 and TRBJ1-2; D not certain. This TCR was sampled from a man aged 50 to 59 with non-small cell lung cancer. CDR3 loop: CASSPDGLGVYGYTF. The CDR3 DNA follows: TGCGCCAGCAGCCCGGACGGACTTGGGGTCTATGGCTACACCTTC. Looking up the rest from reference TRBV5-1 and TRBJ1-2 gives the full variable domain: KAGVTQTPRYLIKTRGQQVTLSCSPISGHRSVSWYQQTPGQGLQFLFEYFSETQRNKGNFPGRFSGRQFSNSRSEMNVSTLELGDSALYLCASSPDGLGVYGYTFGSGTRLTVV.